The 23 T cell receptor beta chains below were found in one sample sequenced in a study of post-analysis software for immune sequencing data. Study-level findings and limits: Patients carried a handful of TRBV segments more frequently than controls did, and TRBV5-6, TRBV5-1 and TRBV20-1 were among them.

No antigen has been identified for these receptors. Included in the TCR beta cDNA libraries were unique molecular identifiers. TCRdb processed the PCR reads anew with MiXCR; each CDR3 protein has one entry. The sample holds about 820,000 distinct CDR3 sequences, about 50% seen once. Sequenced material: blood. These receptors were collected from a girl aged 5 to 17 with multiple sclerosis.

The chain joins TRBV7-3 to TRBJ2-3; 7 bases map to TRBD2. The CDR3 consists of 15 residues. CDR1 and CDR2 from the germline V gene are SGHTA and FQGTGA. V lost 5 bases, J lost 0 bases, and 5 bases stayed unmatched. DNA for the CDR3: TGTGCCAGCAGCAATCAGCGGGAAAGCACAGATACGCAGTATTTT. This translates into CASSNQRESTDTQYF. Complete variable domain (other parts from reference TRBV7-3 and TRBJ2-3): GAGVSQTPSNKVTEKGKYVELRCDPISGHTALYWYRQSLGQGPEFLIYFQGTGAADDSGLPNDRFFAVRPEGSVSTLKIQRTERGDSAVYLCASSNQRESTDTQYFGPGTRLTVL.

This clonotype was observed a handful of times. This chain joins TRBV29-1 and TRBJ2-1, with D possibly being TRBD2 (6 bases). Trimming pared 4 bases from V and 0 bases from J, leaving 10 bases between. This CDR3 comprises 14 residues. The germline gives CDR1 SQVTM, CDR2 ANQGSEA. The CDR3 region is CSVAGRLSYNEQFF. The CDR3, as DNA: TGCAGCGTTGCGGGGAGGCTCTCCTACAATGAGCAGTTCTTC.

V and J are TRBV20-1 and TRBJ2-7; the D is unclear. V was cut by 1 base and J by 10 bases, with 14 bases left in between. The germline CDR1 and CDR2 sequences are DFQATT and SNEGSKA (reference sequence). The CDR3 runs 12 residues. The CDR3 coding sequence is TGCAGTGCTAGAGGCCTACGGGCGCCCCAGTACTTC. It yields the protein CSARGLRAPQYF.

The CDR3 region is CSESQAGVGETQYF. DNA for the CDR3: TGCAGCGAGTCTCAAGCGGGAGTGGGGGAGACCCAGTACTTC. The gene calls are TRBV29-1 and TRBJ2-4; 8 bases line up with TRBD2. Near its end, the DNA agrees better with TRBJ2-5, so the J call may be wrong. Germline V gene lookup returns CDR1 SQVTM and CDR2 ANQGSEA. This CDR3 is 14 amino acids long.

This clonotype was counted a single time. CDR3 sequence reads: CASSQDEAGETDTQYF. As DNA, the CDR3 is TGTGCCAGCAGCCAAGATGAAGCGGGGGAGACAGATACGCAGTATTTT. The chain uses TRBV4-2 and TRBJ2-3, with 8 nucleotides matching TRBD2. This CDR3 spans 16 amino acids. The J segment lost 3 bases and the V segment lost 0 bases, leaving 5 bases of the junction unmatched. Germline V gene sequence: CDR1 LGHNA, CDR2 YNFKEQ.

The chain has TRBV19 and TRBJ2-5; 14 nucleotides match TRBD2. From germline, CDR1 is LNHDA and CDR2 SQIVND (reference sequence). V shed 6 bases and J 2 bases; nucleotides not matched to a gene: 5. This CDR3 comprises 16 residues. The DNA of the CDR3 is TGTGCCAGTAGAAGGCGGACTAGCGGGAGGCAAGAGACCCAGTACTTC. Encoded protein: CASRRRTSGRQETQYF.

Only a few counts were recorded for this clonotype. The rearrangement joins TRBV29-1 to TRBJ2-1, with TRBD2 matching 8 bases. Losses at the gene ends were 4 bases for V and 3 bases for J; bases not matched to a gene: 5. The germline V gene has CDR1 SQVTM and CDR2 ANQGSEA. The CDR3 contains 14 residues. CDR3: CSVGGAGGYNEQFF. CDR3 in DNA: TGCAGCGTTGGGGGGGCGGGGGGCTACAATGAGCAGTTCTTC.

This clonotype was detected a few times. J is TRBJ2-5 and V is TRBV15; 7 nucleotides align to TRBD2. With 3 bases clipped from V and 7 bases from J, the junction kept 17 bases outside the gene matches. The length of the CDR3 is 17 residues. Germline CDR1 is LNHNV and CDR2 is YYDKDF (reference sequence). The CDR3 spells CATSRFPSGGGIGTQYF. CDR3 in DNA: TGTGCCACCAGCAGGTTCCCCTCTGGCGGGGGAATCGGGACCCAGTACTTC.

V is TRBV20-1 and J is TRBJ2-7; D gene uncertain. CDR1 and CDR2 (germline): DFQATT, SNEGSKA (reference sequence). V gave up 2 bases and J gave up 0 bases, with 11 bases separating them. The CDR3 spans 14 residues. CDR3 protein: CSARQVGYSYEQYF. As DNA, the CDR3 is TGCAGTGCTAGACAGGTTGGCTACTCCTACGAGCAGTACTTC.

A few counts support this clonotype. The V and J genes are TRBV29-1 and TRBJ2-7, with D unresolved. With 1 base removed from V and 0 bases from J, the gap between germline ends came to 10 bases. The length of the CDR3 is 14 residues. Per germline, CDR1 SQVTM and CDR2 ANQGSEA. The DNA of the CDR3 is TGCAGCGTTGAAGGCCGAGGTCCCTCCTACGAGCAGTACTTC. Its protein is CSVEGRGPSYEQYF.

The chain has TRBV4-2 and TRBJ2-1; 10 bases line up with TRBD2. Germline assignment: CDR1 LGHNA and CDR2 YNFKEQ. CDR3 length equals 16 residues. V lost 5 bases, J lost 5 bases, and 9 bases stayed unmatched. The CDR3 protein is CASSAPSGGADNEQFF. In DNA form, the CDR3 reads TGTGCCAGCAGCGCCCCGAGCGGGGGGGCTGACAATGAGCAGTTCTTC.

The chain couples TRBV20-1 to TRBJ1-3; D is uncertain. Germline V lookup: CDR1 DFQATT, CDR2 SNEGSKA (reference sequence). This CDR3 comprises 11 residues. V dropped 4 bases and J dropped 1 base, with 2 bases sitting between them. The CDR3 DNA reads as TGCAGTGCTAAGTCTGGAAACACCATATATTTT. This translates into CSAKSGNTIYF.

The chain uses TRBV12-3 or TRBV12-4 and TRBJ1-2; TRBD1 matches 9 bases. Losses at the gene ends were 3 bases for V and 8 bases for J; bases not matched to a gene: 7. The CDR3 covers 14 residues. The CDR3 DNA sequence: TGTGCCAGCAGTTTCCGGCGGGACAGGGCAGGCTACACCTTC. This sequence encodes CASSFRRDRAGYTF.

The gene calls are TRBV4-1 and TRBJ1-4; 9 bases are a match to TRBD1. Germline V CDR1 and CDR2: MGHRA, YSYEKL. CDR3 size: 19 residues. V was clipped by 2 bases and J by 5 bases; unmatched bases: 15. For the CDR3, the DNA is TGCGCCAGCAGCCAAATTCCGGGCGGGAGTGGACAGGGGAATGAAAAACTGTTTTTT. Translation: CASSQIPGGSGQGNEKLFF.

This clonotype was detected a few times. The chain has TRBV15 and TRBJ2-7; no definite D call. The CDR3 runs to 15 residues. Per the germline V gene, CDR1 is LNHNV and CDR2 is YYDKDF (reference sequence). Trimming cost V 0 bases and J 1 base, with 10 bases left between them. CDR3 protein: CATSRDLKLSYEQYF. As DNA, the CDR3 is TGTGCCACCAGCAGAGATCTTAAGCTGTCCTACGAGCAGTACTTC.

The chain joins TRBV7-2 to TRBJ2-5; D is unclear. Germline CDR1 SGHTA, CDR2 FQGNSA. Trimming left V 1 base short and J 1 base short, with 13 bases between. The CDR3 loop spans 16 amino acids. CDR3 bases: TGTGCCAGCAGCTTAGTTTCGGCTAGAGCCCAAGAGACCCAGTACTTC. Amino acid sequence: CASSLVSARAQETQYF.

The chain is built from TRBV5-1 and TRBJ2-7, with D perhaps TRBD1 (6 bases). This CDR3 has 13 amino acids. V lost 3 bases, J lost 3 bases, and 10 bases lay in between. Germline V gene sequence: CDR1 SGHRS, CDR2 YFSETQ. In DNA, the CDR3 is TGCGCCAGCAGCTCAGGACAGATCTACGAGCAGTACTTC. Residues: CASSSGQIYEQYF.

This chain uses TRBV6-5 with TRBJ1-1, with unresolved D. This CDR3 has 14 amino acids. Looked up from germline, CDR1 is MNHEY and CDR2 is SVGAGI. Trimming removed 8 bases from V and 0 bases from J, with 13 bases in between. CDR3 sequence: CASRAVVMNTEAFF. As DNA, the CDR3 is TGTGCCAGCCGTGCTGTCGTCATGAACACTGAAGCTTTCTTT.

Only a few counts were recorded for this clonotype. The chain carries TRBV4-2 and TRBJ2-7; D call uncertain. The CDR3 loop spans 14 amino acids. Trimming left V 1 base short and J 2 bases short, with 9 bases between. Germline loops: CDR1 LGHNA, CDR2 YNFKEQ. The CDR3 region is CASSQGLSAYEQYF. CDR3 in DNA: TGTGCCAGCAGCCAAGGTCTCAGCGCCTACGAGCAGTACTTC.

The gene calls are TRBV12-3 or TRBV12-4 and TRBJ2-3, with 15 bases fitting TRBD2. CDR3 length equals 17 residues. Trimming took 6 bases from V and 5 from J; bases not matched to a gene: 9. The CDR3 spells CASRGRRTSGGEDTQYF. In DNA form, the CDR3 reads TGTGCCAGCAGGGGCAGGAGGACTAGCGGGGGGGAAGATACGCAGTATTTT.

The chain couples TRBV9 to TRBJ2-3, with D possibly matching TRBD2 (6 bases). Trimming took 3 bases from V and 6 from J, leaving 8 bases between them. The CDR3 covers 12 residues. Per the germline V gene, CDR1 is SGDLS and CDR2 is YYNGEE. In DNA, the CDR3 is TGTGCCAGCAGCGCCCGGGGGGATACGCAGTATTTT. Translation gives CASSARGDTQYF.

The chain recombines TRBV12-3 or TRBV12-4 with TRBJ1-5; D uncertain. With 1 base removed from V and 6 bases from J, the gap between germline ends came to 10 bases. This CDR3 is 14 amino acids long. This chain's CDR3 is CASSLEGFSQPQHF. The CDR3 DNA reads as TGTGCCAGCAGTTTAGAGGGATTCAGTCAGCCCCAGCATTTT.

The chain combines TRBV19 with TRBJ2-7; D may be TRBD1 (5 bases). V was pared by 1 base and J by 3 bases, with 10 bases between. Germline V lookup: CDR1 LNHDA, CDR2 SQIVND (reference sequence). CDR3 length: 14 residues. CDR3 amino acids: CASSIASGNYEQYF. CDR3 sequence (DNA): TGTGCCAGTAGTATAGCCTCAGGGAACTACGAGCAGTACTTC.